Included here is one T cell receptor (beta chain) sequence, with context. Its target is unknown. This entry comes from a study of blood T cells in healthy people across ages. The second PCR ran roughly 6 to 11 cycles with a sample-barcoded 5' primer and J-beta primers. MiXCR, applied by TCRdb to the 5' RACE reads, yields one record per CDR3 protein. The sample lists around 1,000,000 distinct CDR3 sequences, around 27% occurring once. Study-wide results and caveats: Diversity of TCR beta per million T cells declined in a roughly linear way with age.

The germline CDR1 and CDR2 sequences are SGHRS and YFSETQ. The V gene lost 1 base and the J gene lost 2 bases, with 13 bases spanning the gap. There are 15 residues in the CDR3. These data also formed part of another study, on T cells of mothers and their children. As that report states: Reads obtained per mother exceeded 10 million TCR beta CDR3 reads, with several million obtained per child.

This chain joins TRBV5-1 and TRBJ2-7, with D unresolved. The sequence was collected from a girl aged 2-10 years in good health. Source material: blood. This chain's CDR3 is CASSLSSMDPYEQYF. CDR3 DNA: TGCGCCAGCAGCTTGAGCTCGATGGATCCCTACGAGCAGTACTTC.